This section outlines one TCR beta chain sequence together with its context. The sample is drawn from a study of blood T cell repertoires in COVID-19. Study context: Italy, Spain and the United States were the sources of the convalescent and acute COVID-19 samples. T cells, B-cell-depleted T cells, or PBMCs provided the cDNA or gDNA that served as material.

Study processing details: How many nucleated cells were present was estimated from reference gene primer amplification. Sequenced by immunoSEQ multiplex PCR; TCRdb stores in-frame clones only, minus some. Clone size and V and J calls were adopted from that table, with D and trimming inferred from the DNA. In the table there are about 66,000 clones, just over 85% of which are singletons. Germline V lookup: CDR1 MDHEN, CDR2 SYDVKM. The V end lost 4 bases, the J end lost 8 bases, and 8 bases lay between the germline ends. The CDR3 runs to 11 residues. V is TRBV28 and J is TRBJ1-2; D unclear. Sequencing was done on a sample of peripheral blood. This clonotype originated in a man aged 45-65 years with active COVID-19. CDR3 in amino acids: CASSSQIGYTF. CDR3 DNA: TGTGCCAGCAGTTCCCAGATCGGCTACACCTTC.